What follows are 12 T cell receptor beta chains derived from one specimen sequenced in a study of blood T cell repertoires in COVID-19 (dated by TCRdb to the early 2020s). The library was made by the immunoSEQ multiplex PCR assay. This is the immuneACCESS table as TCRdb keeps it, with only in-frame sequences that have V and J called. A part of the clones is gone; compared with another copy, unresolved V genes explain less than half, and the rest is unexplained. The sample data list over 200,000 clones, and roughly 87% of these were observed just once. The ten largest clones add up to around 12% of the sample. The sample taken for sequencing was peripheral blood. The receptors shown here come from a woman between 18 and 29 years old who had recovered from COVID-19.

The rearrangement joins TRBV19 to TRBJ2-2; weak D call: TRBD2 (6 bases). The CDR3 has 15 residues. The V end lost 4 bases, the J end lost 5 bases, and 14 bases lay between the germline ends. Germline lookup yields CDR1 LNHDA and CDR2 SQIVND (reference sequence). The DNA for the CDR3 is TGTGCCAGTAGTAGCCGGGACTCTGCAACCGGGGAGCTGTTTTTT. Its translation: CASSSRDSATGELFF.

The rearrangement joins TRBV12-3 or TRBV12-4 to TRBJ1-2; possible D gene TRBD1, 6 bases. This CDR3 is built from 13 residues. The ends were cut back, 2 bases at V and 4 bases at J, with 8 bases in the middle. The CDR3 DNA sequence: TGTGCCAGCAGTTTATTAGGGGGCTATGGCTACACCTTC. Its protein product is CASSLLGGYGYTF.

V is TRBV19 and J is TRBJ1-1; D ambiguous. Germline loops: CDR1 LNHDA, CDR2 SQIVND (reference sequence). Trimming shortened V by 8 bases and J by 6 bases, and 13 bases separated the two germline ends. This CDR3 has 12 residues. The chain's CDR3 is CASSSGMAEAFF. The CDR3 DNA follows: TGTGCCAGTTCCAGCGGTATGGCTGAAGCTTTCTTT.

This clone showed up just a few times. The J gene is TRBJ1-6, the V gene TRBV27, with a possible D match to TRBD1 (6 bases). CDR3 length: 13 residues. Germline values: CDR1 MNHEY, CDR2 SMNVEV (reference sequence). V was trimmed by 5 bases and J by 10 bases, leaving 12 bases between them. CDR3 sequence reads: CASSVGTLSPLHF. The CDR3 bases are TGTGCCAGCAGTGTGGGGACACTCTCACCCCTCCACTTT.

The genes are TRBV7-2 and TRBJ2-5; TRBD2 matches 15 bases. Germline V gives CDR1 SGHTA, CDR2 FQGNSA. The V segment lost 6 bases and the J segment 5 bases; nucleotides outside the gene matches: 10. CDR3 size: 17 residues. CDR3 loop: CASRYPGLAGGMETQYF. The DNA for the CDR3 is TGTGCCAGCAGATACCCTGGACTAGCGGGGGGGATGGAGACCCAGTACTTC.

The CDR3 DNA is TGTGCCAGCAGCTGGCAGGGTCATTTTGGAACTGAAGCTTTCTTT. Its protein product is CASSWQGHFGTEAFF. The V call is TRBV5-8, the J call TRBJ1-1; TRBD1 might be the D (5 bases). The CDR3 runs 15 residues. Trimming took 3 bases from V and 5 from J, leaving 17 bases between them. CDR1 is SGHTS, CDR2 YDEGEE, per germline.

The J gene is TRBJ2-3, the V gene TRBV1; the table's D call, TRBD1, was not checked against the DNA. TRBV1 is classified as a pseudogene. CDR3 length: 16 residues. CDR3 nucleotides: TGCACCAGCAGCCAAGACTACCCCCAGGGCACAGATACGCAGTATTTT. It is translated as CTSSQDYPQGTDTQYF.

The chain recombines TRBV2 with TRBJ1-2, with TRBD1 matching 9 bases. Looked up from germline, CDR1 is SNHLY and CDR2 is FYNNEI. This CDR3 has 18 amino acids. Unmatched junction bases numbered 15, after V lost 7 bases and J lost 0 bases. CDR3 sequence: CASILGGTGRDTNYGYTF. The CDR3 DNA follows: TGTGCCAGCATTCTAGGGGGGACAGGGAGGGACACTAACTATGGCTACACCTTC. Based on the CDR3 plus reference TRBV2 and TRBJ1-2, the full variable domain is EPEVTQTPSHQVTQMGQEVILRCVPISNHLYFYWYRQILGQKVEFLVSFYNNEISEKSEIFDDQFSVERPDGSNFTLKIRSTKLEDSAMYFCASILGGTGRDTNYGYTFGSGTRLTVV.

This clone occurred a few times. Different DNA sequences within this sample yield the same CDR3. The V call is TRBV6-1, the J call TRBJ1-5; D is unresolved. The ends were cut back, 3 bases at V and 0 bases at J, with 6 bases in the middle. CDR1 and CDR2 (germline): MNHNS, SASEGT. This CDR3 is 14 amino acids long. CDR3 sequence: CASSERYSNQPQHF. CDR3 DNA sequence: TGTGCCAGCAGTGAGAGGTATAGCAATCAGCCCCAGCATTTT.

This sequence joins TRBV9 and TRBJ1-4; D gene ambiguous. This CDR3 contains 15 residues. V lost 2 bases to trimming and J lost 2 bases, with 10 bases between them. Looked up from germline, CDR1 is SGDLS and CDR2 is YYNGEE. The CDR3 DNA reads TGTGCCAGCAGCGTGGGAGGAGGGACTAATGAAAAACTGTTTTTT. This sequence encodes CASSVGGGTNEKLFF.

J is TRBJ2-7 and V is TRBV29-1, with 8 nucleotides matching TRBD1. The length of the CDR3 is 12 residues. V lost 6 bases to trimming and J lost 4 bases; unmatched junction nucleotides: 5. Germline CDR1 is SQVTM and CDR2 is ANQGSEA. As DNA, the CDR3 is TGCAGCGTCAGGACAGGGTTGTACGAGCAGTACTTC. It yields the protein CSVRTGLYEQYF.

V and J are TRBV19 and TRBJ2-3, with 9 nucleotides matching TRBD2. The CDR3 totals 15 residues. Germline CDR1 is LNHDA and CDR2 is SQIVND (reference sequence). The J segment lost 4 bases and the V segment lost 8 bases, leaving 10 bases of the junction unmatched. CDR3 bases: TGTGCCAGTGACTTCGCGGGAGGGCCCGCAGATACGCAGTATTTT. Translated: CASDFAGGPADTQYF.